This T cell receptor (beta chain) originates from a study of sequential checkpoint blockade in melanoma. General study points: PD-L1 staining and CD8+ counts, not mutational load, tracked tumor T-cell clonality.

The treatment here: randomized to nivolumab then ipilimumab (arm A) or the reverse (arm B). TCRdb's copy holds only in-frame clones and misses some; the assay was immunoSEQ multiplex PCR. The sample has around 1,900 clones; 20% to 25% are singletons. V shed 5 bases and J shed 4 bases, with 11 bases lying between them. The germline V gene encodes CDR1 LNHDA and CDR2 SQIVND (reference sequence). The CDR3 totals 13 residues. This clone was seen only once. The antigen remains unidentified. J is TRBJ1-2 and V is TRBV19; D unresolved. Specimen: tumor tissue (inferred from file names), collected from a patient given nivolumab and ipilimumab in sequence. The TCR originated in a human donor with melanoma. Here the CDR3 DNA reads TGTGCCAGTAGTCCCGACAAGGGCTATGGCTACACCTTC. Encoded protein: CASSPDKGYGYTF.